One and the same sample provided the 18 T cell receptor beta chains below, sequenced in a study of identical twins. MiXCR was run by TCRdb on the 5' RACE reads, yielding one entry per CDR3 protein. The sample yields a few hundred thousand distinct CDR3 sequences, 7.5% to 10% seen once. These same data were also listed under a study on yellow fever vaccine responses in identical twins.

Specimen: PBMCs. Receptors originate from a young woman in good health.

This clonotype was seen repeatedly, ten times or more. V gene TRBV7-9 combines with J gene TRBJ2-1; no clear D gene. The germline V gene encodes CDR1 SEHNR and CDR2 FQNEAQ (reference sequence). The CDR3 extends over 14 amino acids. Trimming left V 1 base short and J 3 bases short, with 7 bases between. This CDR3 is CASSLETLYNEQFF. The CDR3 region has the DNA TGTGCCAGCAGCTTAGAGACTCTCTACAATGAGCAGTTCTTC.

The table lists this clonotype with many counts. The chain links TRBV5-1 to TRBJ1-2; no definite D call. CDR3 size: 14 residues. Germline V CDR1 and CDR2: SGHRS, YFSETQ. With 0 bases removed from V and 0 bases from J, the gap between germline ends came to 6 bases. The CDR3 nucleotides read TGCGCCAGCAGCTTGGGACATTCTAACTATGGCTACACCTTC. Encoded protein: CASSLGHSNYGYTF.

This clonotype was observed many times. In nucleotides, the CDR3 is TGTGCCAGCAGCAAAGAAAAGGGCGCGGGGGGTAGGGAGACCCAGTACTTC. Translating gives CASSKEKGAGGRETQYF. J is TRBJ2-5 and V is TRBV21-1; the table's TRBD1 call for D was not verified on the DNA. TRBV21-1 is flagged as a pseudogene. This CDR3 is built from 17 residues.

V and J are TRBV2 and TRBJ2-1; D possibly corresponds to TRBD2 (5 bases). Germline CDR1 and CDR2: SNHLY and FYNNEI. The CDR3 is made up of 16 amino acids. The V end lost 4 bases, the J end lost 9 bases, and 22 bases lay between the germline ends. The CDR3 coding sequence is TGTGCCAGCAGTGGCGGAGGACGGGAAAAGGGCGGTGAGCAGTTCTTC. It codes for CASSGGGREKGGEQFF.

This clonotype was picked up many times. The chain joins TRBV4-3 to TRBJ1-5, with D perhaps TRBD1 (6 bases). Germline assignment: CDR1 LGHNA and CDR2 YSLEER. The CDR3 runs to 14 residues. Trimming took 0 bases from V and 4 from J, leaving 7 bases between them. The CDR3 reads CASSQEGGNQPQHF. CDR3 in DNA: TGCGCCAGCAGCCAAGAAGGGGGGAATCAGCCCCAGCATTTT.

In its sample, this clonotype was seen once. The chain couples TRBV15 to TRBJ2-2; D assignment may be TRBD1 or TRBD2 (5 bases each). CDR1 is LNHNV and CDR2 is YYDKDF in the germline V gene (reference sequence). V was shortened by 0 bases and J by 6 bases, with 17 bases between the two germline ends. The CDR3 length is 17 residues. CDR3 in DNA: TGTGCCACCAGCAGAGATTTAGGGACCCCCAGACCCGGGGAGCTGTTTTTT. Its translation is CATSRDLGTPRPGELFF.

The chain joins TRBV3-1 to TRBJ2-3; TRBD2 is a possible D gene (5 bases). CDR1 is LGHDT and CDR2 is YNNKEL in the germline V gene (reference sequence). The CDR3 totals 15 residues. V was trimmed by 0 bases and J by 1 base, leaving 8 bases between them. This CDR3 reads CASSQDDGGTDTQYF. DNA for the CDR3: TGTGCCAGCAGCCAAGATGACGGGGGCACAGATACGCAGTATTTT.

This clonotype was observed a handful of times. The chain couples TRBV9 to TRBJ2-3; no definite D call. The CDR3 spans 13 residues. Germline CDR1 is SGDLS and CDR2 is YYNGEE. V dropped 0 bases and J dropped 4 bases, with 6 bases sitting between them. In DNA form, the CDR3 reads TGTGCCAGCAGCGTAGCGTGGGCAGATACGCAGTATTTT. Amino acids: CASSVAWADTQYF. The variable domain in full, with the rest retrieved from reference TRBV9 and TRBJ2-3, is DSGVTQTPKHLITATGQRVTLRCSPRSGDLSVYWYQQSLDQGLQFLIQYYNGEERAKGNILERFSAQQFPDLHSELNLSSLELGDSALYFCASSVAWADTQYFGPGTRLTVL.

This clonotype was counted ten times or more. The CDR3 is CSVETQSYNEQFF. CDR3 coding DNA: TGCAGCGTTGAAACTCAGAGTTACAATGAGCAGTTCTTC. The chain links TRBV29-1 to TRBJ2-1, with D uncertain. The CDR3 has 13 amino acids. CDR1 is SQVTM and CDR2 is ANQGSEA in the germline V gene. The V gene lost 2 bases and the J gene lost 4 bases, with 9 bases spanning the gap.

This clonotype was seen more than once but under ten times. This rearrangement joins TRBV30 to TRBJ2-1; D unresolved. The CDR3 is 12 amino acids. The germline V and J ends were trimmed by 2 bases and 9 bases, with 11 bases remaining between them. Germline V gives CDR1 GTSNPN, CDR2 SVGIG (reference sequence). The CDR3, as DNA: TGTGCCTGGAGTCCTGAAGTGTTTGAGCAGTTCTTC. The encoded protein is CAWSPEVFEQFF.

This clonotype was detected ten times or more. V is TRBV4-3 and J is TRBJ2-2; no clear D gene. This CDR3 spans 16 amino acids. The germline V and J ends were trimmed by 2 bases and 0 bases, with 10 bases remaining between them. Germline CDR1 is LGHNA and CDR2 is YSLEER. The CDR3, as DNA: TGCGCCAGCAGCCAAAGCAGTAACGCGAACACCGGGGAGCTGTTTTTT. Translated, it gives CASSQSSNANTGELFF.

The chain employs TRBV29-1 and TRBJ2-5, with TRBD2 identical over 12 bases. This CDR3 comprises 15 residues. Germline CDR1 reads SQVTM; CDR2 reads ANQGSEA. The V and J ends lost 3 bases and 5 bases, in that order; junction bases with no gene match: 7. As DNA, the CDR3 is TGCAGCGTTGATCCTCTAGCGGGAGGGACGGAGACCCAGTACTTC. It codes for CSVDPLAGGTETQYF.

This clonotype was counted a few times. J is TRBJ2-3 and V is TRBV4-2, with 12 bases lining up with TRBD2. V dropped 0 bases and J dropped 1; count of bases not matched to a gene: 8. Germline lookup yields CDR1 LGHNA and CDR2 YNFKEQ. The CDR3 totals 19 residues. The CDR3 protein is CASSQDPWTSGDRTDTQYF. The CDR3 DNA reads TGTGCCAGCAGCCAAGATCCCTGGACTAGCGGGGATCGCACAGATACGCAGTATTTT.

This clonotype came up many times. The J gene is TRBJ1-1, the V gene TRBV5-1; D unclear. The CDR3 is 12 residues long. The germline CDR1 and CDR2 sequences are SGHRS and YFSETQ. V lost 4 bases and J lost 2, with 6 bases in between. In nucleotides, the CDR3 is TGCGCCAGCAGCCGGCCCAACACTGAAGCTTTCTTT. Its translation: CASSRPNTEAFF.

This clonotype was detected only a few times. The chain links TRBV12-3 or TRBV12-4 to TRBJ2-3; 13 bases line up with TRBD2. Losses at the gene ends were 3 bases for V and 1 base for J; bases not matched to a gene: 7. There are 18 residues in the CDR3. CDR3 protein: CASSFKGLAGVGTDTQYF. CDR3 nucleotide sequence: TGTGCCAGCAGTTTTAAAGGACTAGCGGGAGTCGGCACAGATACGCAGTATTTT.

This clonotype was counted a few times. Compared with germline, one end of the junction differs, possibly owing to a read error. DNA for the CDR3: TGTGCCAGCTCACCACGGGCAGACCCTTCCTACGAGCAGTATTTC. This translates into CASSPRADPSYEQYF. The V call is TRBV18, the J call TRBJ2-7; no firm D call. Germline CDR1 reads KGHSH; CDR2 reads LQKENI. The CDR3 extends over 15 amino acids.

This clonotype was recorded at least ten times. J is TRBJ2-5 and V is TRBV4-1, with D perhaps matching TRBD1 (6 bases). This CDR3 is 15 amino acids long. Germline V gene sequence: CDR1 MGHRA, CDR2 YSYEKL. V gave up 5 bases and J gave up 2 bases, with 15 bases separating them. For the CDR3, the DNA is TGCGCCAGCAGCAAGACAGGAGGTGGGCAAGAGACCCAGTACTTC. Encoded protein: CASSKTGGGQETQYF.

Many counts were recorded for this clonotype. This rearrangement joins TRBV6-1 to TRBJ2-3; 8 positions agree with TRBD1. The ends lost 6 bases at V and 4 bases at J; junction bases unmatched: 12. This CDR3 comprises 16 residues. The germline CDR1 and CDR2 sequences are MNHNS and SASEGT. CDR3 in DNA: TGTGCCAGCAGCCCTCGGACAGGGATCAAGGCAGATACGCAGTATTTT. Translated: CASSPRTGIKADTQYF.